A selection of T cell receptor beta chains follows, all from one sample in a study of T-cell memory formation after mild COVID-19. Each CDR3 protein is one row after TCRdb ran MiXCR on the 5' RACE reads. This sample has under 450,000 distinct CDR3 sequences, with approximately 22% found just once. The sample taken for sequencing was PBMCs or a T cell subset sorted from them (not recorded which). The receptors shown here come from a man aged 18 to 30 who had mild COVID-19 (a few samples of this study predate the infection). Cell type and time point are not known. Both conserved end residues are part of each CDR3. The size field is filled for only some rows; it gives once, few, many or a size class.

clone size: NA; V gene: TRBV29-1; J gene: TRBJ2-7; CDR3 protein: CSVGGVALYEQYF
clone size: NA; V gene: TRBV7-2; J gene: TRBJ1-5; CDR3 protein: CASSSNPTGVGQPQHF
clone size: few; V gene: TRBV29-1; J gene: TRBJ2-1; CDR3 protein: CSAGDPEGFEQFF
clone size: few; V gene: TRBV11-1; J gene: TRBJ2-3; CDR3 protein: CASSPIGGPRSTDTQYF
clone size: NA; V gene: TRBV6-5; J gene: TRBJ1-6; CDR3 protein: CASSSSWGLGSPLHF
clone size: few; V gene: TRBV7-9; J gene: TRBJ1-6; CDR3 protein: CASRGGFNSPLHF
clone size: NA; V gene: TRBV20-1; J gene: TRBJ2-7; CDR3 protein: CSARAGVGLYEQYF
clone size: NA; V gene: TRBV20-1; J gene: TRBJ1-2; CDR3 protein: CSASPRQGRSGYTF
clone size: few; V gene: TRBV7-9; J gene: TRBJ1-6; CDR3 protein: CASSLSDSPLHF
clone size: NA; V gene: TRBV7-2; J gene: TRBJ1-5; CDR3 protein: CASSLDTASNQPQHF
clone size: few; V gene: TRBV4-2; J gene: TRBJ2-3; CDR3 protein: CASSQEVVGGGAYAPYF
clone size: many; V gene: TRBV7-2; J gene: TRBJ2-3; CDR3 protein: CASRTARGGTQYF
clone size: NA; V gene: TRBV7-9; J gene: TRBJ1-5; CDR3 protein: CASSEGSQPQHF
clone size: NA; V gene: TRBV6-5; J gene: TRBJ1-1; CDR3 protein: CASKLGRNTEAFF
clone size: many; V gene: TRBV10-3; J gene: TRBJ2-3; CDR3 protein: CAITTSGESTDTQYF
clone size: NA; V gene: TRBV7-9; J gene: TRBJ1-2; CDR3 protein: CASSLRDGYGYTF
clone size: few; V gene: TRBV27; J gene: TRBJ2-7; CDR3 protein: CASSSVKGSGANSYEQYF
clone size: few; V gene: TRBV27; J gene: TRBJ2-3; CDR3 protein: CASSLRGTSQADTQYF
clone size: few; V gene: TRBV5-1; J gene: TRBJ2-3; CDR3 protein: CASTSASTDTQYF
clone size: few; V gene: TRBV7-3; J gene: TRBJ2-1; CDR3 protein: CASSLTGGLAGLGEQFF
clone size: NA; V gene: TRBV6-2/TRBV6-3; J gene: TRBJ1-2; CDR3 protein: CASSGLTGSYGYTF
clone size: NA; V gene: TRBV11-2; J gene: TRBJ2-1; CDR3 protein: CASSQRTYNEQFF
clone size: NA; V gene: TRBV7-2; J gene: TRBJ2-7; CDR3 protein: CASSLSGPEQYF
clone size: few; V gene: TRBV4-3; J gene: TRBJ1-6; CDR3 protein: CASSQDRLATSPLHF
clone size: few; V gene: TRBV7-9; J gene: TRBJ1-6; CDR3 protein: CASSVGGDNSPLHF
clone size: NA; V gene: TRBV7-8; J gene: TRBJ1-1; CDR3 protein: CASSSGSPEAFF
clone size: many; V gene: TRBV18; J gene: TRBJ1-1; CDR3 protein: CASSPGVNTEAFF
clone size: NA; V gene: TRBV7-9; J gene: TRBJ2-1; CDR3 protein: CASSFGAYPGLAYNEQFF
clone size: NA; V gene: TRBV7-2; J gene: TRBJ1-1; CDR3 protein: CASSFYVTEAFF
clone size: NA; V gene: TRBV6-6; J gene: TRBJ2-2; CDR3 protein: CASMGEGWSGELFF
clone size: NA; V gene: TRBV4-1; J gene: TRBJ2-7; CDR3 protein: CASSPWGGAYYEQYF
clone size: many; V gene: TRBV7-6; J gene: TRBJ2-1; CDR3 protein: CASSSTGGFYNEQFF
clone size: few; V gene: TRBV5-1; J gene: TRBJ1-2; CDR3 protein: CASGPWLTDGYTF
clone size: few; V gene: TRBV6-2/TRBV6-3; J gene: TRBJ2-2; CDR3 protein: CASSYGSGGYTGELFF
clone size: NA; V gene: TRBV12-3/TRBV12-4; J gene: TRBJ1-2; CDR3 protein: CASSPTPGYGYTF
clone size: NA; V gene: TRBV7-2; J gene: TRBJ2-1; CDR3 protein: CASSFAGVTQFF
clone size: NA; V gene: TRBV6-5; J gene: TRBJ2-2; CDR3 protein: CASSAGTVTGELFF
clone size: NA; V gene: TRBV7-2; J gene: TRBJ2-4; CDR3 protein: CASSLAGGVAKNIQYF
clone size: NA; V gene: TRBV5-1; J gene: TRBJ2-5; CDR3 protein: CASSLASGAETQYF
clone size: few; V gene: TRBV10-2; J gene: TRBJ2-3; CDR3 protein: CASQAGGPGDTQYF
clone size: NA; V gene: TRBV7-2; J gene: TRBJ2-1; CDR3 protein: CASSLALLEHEQFF
clone size: few; V gene: TRBV30; J gene: TRBJ2-1; CDR3 protein: CAWRRGPPSSYNEQFF
clone size: few; V gene: TRBV5-1; J gene: TRBJ2-7; CDR3 protein: CASSWRGQGGSYEQYF